This entry lists 10 T cell receptor beta chains sequenced from one sample in a study of blood T cell repertoires in COVID-19. Sequencing was performed with immunoSEQ multiplex PCR; in TCRdb, only in-frame clones are kept and a portion is missing. This table has 200,000 to 300,000 clones, approximately 91% appearing once. Sequencing was done on a sample of peripheral blood. The receptor set was obtained from a man younger than 45 with COVID-19, enrolled during active disease.

As regards this clone: This CDR3 is also generated by other DNA sequences in the sample. The DNA for the CDR3 is TGTGCCAGCAGCTTTAGCGGGGGGGCGGGCGAGCAGTACTTC. Translated, it gives CASSFSGGAGEQYF. The chain links TRBV5-4 to TRBJ2-7; 11 bases map to TRBD2. Looked up from germline, CDR1 is SGHNT and CDR2 is YYREEE (reference sequence). V shed 2 bases and J 6 bases; nucleotides not matched to a gene: 4. CDR3 length equals 14 residues.

The rearrangement joins TRBV21-1 to TRBJ2-7; no DNA check was done on the table's D call, TRBD1. TRBV21-1 is a recognized pseudogene. The CDR3 is 14 amino acids. The CDR3: CASSSGQGADEQYF. The CDR3 DNA reads as TGTGCCAGCAGCAGCGGACAGGGGGCTGACGAGCAGTACTTC.

The rearrangement joins TRBV9 to TRBJ2-3, with 7 bases that match TRBD1. The germline V gene has CDR1 SGDLS and CDR2 YYNGEE. The CDR3 runs to 15 residues. The V and J ends lost 2 bases and 4 bases, in that order; junction bases with no gene match: 7. Here the CDR3 DNA reads TGTGCCAGCAGCGTCCCGGGACAGCAACCAGATACGCAGTATTTT. It encodes CASSVPGQQPDTQYF.

The chain is built from TRBV29-1 and TRBJ2-5; 9 positions match TRBD2. CDR3 size: 15 residues. Per the germline V gene, CDR1 is SQVTM and CDR2 is ANQGSEA. V gave up 4 bases and J gave up 2 bases; unmatched junction bases: 8. The CDR3 DNA reads TGCAGCGTTGCTCGACTAGCGGAAAGACAAGAGACCCAGTACTTC. This gives the protein CSVARLAERQETQYF.

DNA of the CDR3: TGTGCCAGTATTTTCAGCGGGGGAAGTGCGGGCTACACCTTC. This codes for CASIFSGGSAGYTF. The V and J genes are TRBV19 and TRBJ1-2, with D perhaps matching TRBD1 (5 bases). The germline gives CDR1 LNHDA, CDR2 SQIVND (reference sequence). CDR3 size: 14 residues. The V and J ends lost 7 bases and 8 bases respectively, with 20 bases between them.

The chain employs TRBV19 and TRBJ1-5; 7 nucleotides match TRBD1. The germline gives CDR1 LNHDA, CDR2 SQIVND (reference sequence). This CDR3 spans 19 amino acids. J was trimmed by 0 bases and V by 3 bases; bases with no gene match: 14. CDR3: CASSILQGFDLYSNQPQHF. The CDR3 coding sequence is TGTGCCAGTAGTATCCTACAGGGGTTTGACCTTTATAGCAATCAGCCCCAGCATTTT.

The chain is built from TRBV5-4 and TRBJ1-2; 9 bases are a match to TRBD1. The CDR3 is 15 residues long. The V segment lost 0 bases and the J segment 8 bases; nucleotides outside the gene matches: 8. In germline, CDR1 is SGHNT, CDR2 YYREEE (reference sequence). The CDR3 DNA sequence: TGTGCCAGCAGCTTGGTCGACAGGGGGATATTCGGCTACACCTTC. Amino acid sequence: CASSLVDRGIFGYTF.

V is TRBV6-5 and J is TRBJ2-7, with D perhaps matching TRBD1 (5 bases). The CDR3 contains 14 residues. In germline, CDR1 is MNHEY, CDR2 SVGAGI. Trimming cost V 6 bases and J 0 bases, with 12 bases left between them. CDR3 sequence: CASSHRPSSYEQYF. CDR3 in DNA: TGTGCCAGCAGCCACAGGCCGAGCTCCTACGAGCAGTACTTC.

The J gene is TRBJ2-7, the V gene TRBV2, with D maybe TRBD1 (5 bases). Germline lookup yields CDR1 SNHLY and CDR2 FYNNEI. V gave up 5 bases and J gave up 2 bases, with 7 bases separating them. The CDR3 consists of 12 residues. CDR3 in amino acids: CASSRQTYEQYF. The CDR3 coding sequence is TGTGCCAGCAGTAGACAGACCTACGAGCAGTACTTC.

The rearrangement links TRBV24-1 to TRBJ1-5, with D possibly matching TRBD1 (5 bases). CDR3 size: 17 residues. The V and J ends lost 2 bases and 3 bases respectively, with 16 bases between them. Germline CDR1 KGHDR, CDR2 SFDVKD. CDR3 protein: CATSDWRGRENNQPQHF. CDR3 nucleotides: TGTGCCACCAGTGATTGGCGGGGCAGGGAGAACAATCAGCCCCAGCATTTT.